The T cell receptor beta chain under discussion was sequenced for a study of B cell selection in AIRE deficiency. In the case of this clone: Its antigen is as yet unknown.

TCRdb's copy holds only in-frame clones and misses some; the assay was immunoSEQ multiplex PCR. Of 20,000 to 25,000 clones in the sample, about 97% were seen once. Sorting defined conventional CD4 T cells as CD4+CD127+. General study results and limits: Shorter CDR3s marked shared Treg sequences, biased toward few non-templated insertions. Healthy donors alone shared roughly 32% of roughly 4,000 Treg sequences; patients alone approximately 9%. About 30.6% of healthy-donor shared Treg TCRbeta sequences appeared in patient Tconv cells.

The sample consisted of conventional CD4+ T cells sorted from PBMCs. This clonotype was sampled from a human donor with AIRE deficiency.

CDR3 region: CARLTGTVDTQYF. CDR3 nucleotides: TGTGCCAGACTGACAGGGACCGTGGATACGCAGTATTTT. The V gene is TRBV25-1, the J gene TRBJ2-3; 7 bases match TRBD1. Germline lookup yields CDR1 MGHDK and CDR2 SYGVNS. The CDR3 consists of 13 residues. Trimming removed 9 bases from V and 6 bases from J; junction bases left unmatched: 9.